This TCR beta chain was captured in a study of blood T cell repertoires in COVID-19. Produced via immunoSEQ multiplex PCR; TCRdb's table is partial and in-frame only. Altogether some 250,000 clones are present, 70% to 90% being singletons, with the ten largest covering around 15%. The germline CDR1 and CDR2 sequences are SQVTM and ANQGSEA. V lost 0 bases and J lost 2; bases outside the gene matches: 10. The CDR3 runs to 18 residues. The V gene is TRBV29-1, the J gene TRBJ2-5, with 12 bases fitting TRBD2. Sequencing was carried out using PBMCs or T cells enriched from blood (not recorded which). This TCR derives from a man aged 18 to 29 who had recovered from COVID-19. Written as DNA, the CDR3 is TGCAGCGTTGAAGAGGCCCCGACTAGCGGGGGACCTCAAGAGACCCAGTACTTC. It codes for CSVEEAPTSGGPQETQYF.